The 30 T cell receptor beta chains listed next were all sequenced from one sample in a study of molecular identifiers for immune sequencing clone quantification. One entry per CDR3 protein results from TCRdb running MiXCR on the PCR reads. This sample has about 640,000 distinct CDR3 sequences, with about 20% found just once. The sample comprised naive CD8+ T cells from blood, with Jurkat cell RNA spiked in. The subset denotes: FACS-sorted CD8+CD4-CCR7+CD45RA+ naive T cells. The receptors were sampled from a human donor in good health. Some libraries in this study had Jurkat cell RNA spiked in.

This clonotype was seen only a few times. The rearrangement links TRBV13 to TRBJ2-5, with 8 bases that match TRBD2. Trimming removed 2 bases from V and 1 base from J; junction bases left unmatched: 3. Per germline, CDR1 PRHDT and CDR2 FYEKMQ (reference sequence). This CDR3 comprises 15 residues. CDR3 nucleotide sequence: TGTGCCAGCAGCTTACGGGGGGGGGGCCAAGAGACCCAGTACTTC. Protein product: CASSLRGGGQETQYF. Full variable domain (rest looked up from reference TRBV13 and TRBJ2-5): AAGVIQSPRHLIKEKRETATLKCYPIPRHDTVYWYQQGPGQDPQFLISFYEKMQSDKGSIPDRFSAQQFSDYHSELNMSSLELGDSALYFCASSLRGGGQETQYFGPGTRLLVL.

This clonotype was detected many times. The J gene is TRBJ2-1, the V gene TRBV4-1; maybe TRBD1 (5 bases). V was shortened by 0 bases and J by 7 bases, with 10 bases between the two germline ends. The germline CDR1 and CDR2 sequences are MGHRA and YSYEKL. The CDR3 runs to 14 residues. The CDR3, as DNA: TGCGCCAGCAGCCAAGAGGGGCTCTTAAATGAGCAGTTCTTC. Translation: CASSQEGLLNEQFF.

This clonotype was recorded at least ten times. CDR3 sequence: CASSSERDTQYF. The DNA for the CDR3 is TGCGCCAGCAGCTCCGAGCGGGACACGCAGTATTTT. The genes are TRBV5-1 and TRBJ2-3; 7 bases match TRBD2. V trimming: 3 bases; J trimming: 9 bases; junction bases outside the gene matches: 4. This CDR3 comprises 12 residues. Germline CDR1 is SGHRS and CDR2 is YFSETQ. The whole variable domain, filled in from reference TRBV5-1 and TRBJ2-3, reads KAGVTQTPRYLIKTRGQQVTLSCSPISGHRSVSWYQQTPGQGLQFLFEYFSETQRNKGNFPGRFSGRQFSNSRSEMNVSTLELGDSALYLCASSSERDTQYFGPGTRLTVL.

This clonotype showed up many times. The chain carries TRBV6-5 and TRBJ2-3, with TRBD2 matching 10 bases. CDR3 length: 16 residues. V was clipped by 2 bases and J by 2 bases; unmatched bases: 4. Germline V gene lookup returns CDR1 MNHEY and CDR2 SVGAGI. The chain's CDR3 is CASSYASGGNTDTQYF. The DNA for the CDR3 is TGTGCCAGCAGTTACGCTAGCGGGGGAAACACAGATACGCAGTATTTT.

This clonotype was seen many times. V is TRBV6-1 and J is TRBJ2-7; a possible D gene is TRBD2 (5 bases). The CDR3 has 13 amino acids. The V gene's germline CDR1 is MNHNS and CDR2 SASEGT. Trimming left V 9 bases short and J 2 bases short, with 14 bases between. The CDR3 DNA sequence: TGTGCCAGTATTAAGAGGGAAACCTACGAGCAGTACTTC. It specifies CASIKRETYEQYF.

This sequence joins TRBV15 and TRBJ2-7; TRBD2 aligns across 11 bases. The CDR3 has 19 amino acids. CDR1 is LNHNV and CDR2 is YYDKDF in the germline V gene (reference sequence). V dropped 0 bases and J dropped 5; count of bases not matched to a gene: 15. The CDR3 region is CATSREERGTLAGGDEQYF. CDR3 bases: TGTGCCACCAGCAGAGAGGAACGGGGCACTCTAGCGGGAGGCGACGAGCAGTACTTC.

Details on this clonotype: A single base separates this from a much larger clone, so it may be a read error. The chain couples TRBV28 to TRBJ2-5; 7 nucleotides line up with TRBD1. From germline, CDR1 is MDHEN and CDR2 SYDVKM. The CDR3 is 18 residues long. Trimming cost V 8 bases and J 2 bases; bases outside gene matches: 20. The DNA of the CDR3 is TGTGCCAGCCCCAAGGTCTCTCCGGGACAGTGGAGGCAAGAGACCCAGTACTTC. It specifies CASPKVSPGQWRQETQYF.

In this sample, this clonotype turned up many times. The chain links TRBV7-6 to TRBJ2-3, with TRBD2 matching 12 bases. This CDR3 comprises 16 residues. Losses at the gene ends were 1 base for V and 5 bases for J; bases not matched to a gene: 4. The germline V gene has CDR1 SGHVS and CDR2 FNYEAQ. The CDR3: CASSLVLAGGGDTQYF. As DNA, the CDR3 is TGTGCCAGCAGCTTAGTACTAGCGGGAGGTGGAGATACGCAGTATTTT.

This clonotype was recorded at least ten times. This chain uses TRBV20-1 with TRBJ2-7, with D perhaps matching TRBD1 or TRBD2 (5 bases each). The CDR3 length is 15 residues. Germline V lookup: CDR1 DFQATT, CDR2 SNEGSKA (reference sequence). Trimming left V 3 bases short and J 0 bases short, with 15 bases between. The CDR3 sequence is CSASSGPRGSYEQYF. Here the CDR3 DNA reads TGCAGTGCTAGTAGTGGACCGAGGGGCTCCTACGAGCAGTACTTC.

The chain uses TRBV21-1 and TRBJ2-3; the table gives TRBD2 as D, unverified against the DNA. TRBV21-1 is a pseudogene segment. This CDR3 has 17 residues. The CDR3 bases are TGTGCCAGCAGCAAGTCTAGCGGAGGGGGATGGGCAGATACGCAGTATTTT. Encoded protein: CASSKSSGGGWADTQYF.

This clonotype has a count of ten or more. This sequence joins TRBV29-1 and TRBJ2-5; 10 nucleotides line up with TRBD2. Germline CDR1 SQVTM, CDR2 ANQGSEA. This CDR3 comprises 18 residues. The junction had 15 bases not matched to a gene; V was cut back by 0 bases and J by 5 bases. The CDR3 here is CSVEDWMEGAGGLETQYF. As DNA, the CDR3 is TGCAGCGTTGAAGATTGGATGGAGGGAGCGGGGGGGCTGGAGACCCAGTACTTC.

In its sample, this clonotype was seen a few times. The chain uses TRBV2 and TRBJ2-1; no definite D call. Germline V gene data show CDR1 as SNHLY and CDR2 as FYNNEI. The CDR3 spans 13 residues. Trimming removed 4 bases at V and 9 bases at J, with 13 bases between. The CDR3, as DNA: TGTGCCAGCAGTGGCAGGACCCCACTTGAGCAGTTCTTC. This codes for CASSGRTPLEQFF.

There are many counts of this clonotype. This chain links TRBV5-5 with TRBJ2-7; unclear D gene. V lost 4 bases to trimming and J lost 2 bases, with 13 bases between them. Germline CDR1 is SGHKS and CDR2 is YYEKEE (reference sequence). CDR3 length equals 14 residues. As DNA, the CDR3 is TGTGCCAGCAGCAATGGACGAATAGCCTACGAGCAGTACTTC. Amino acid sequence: CASSNGRIAYEQYF.

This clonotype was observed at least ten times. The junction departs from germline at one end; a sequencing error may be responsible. The chain's CDR3 is CASSQGIHRLAEYTYTQYF. CDR3 nucleotide sequence: TGCGCCAGCAGCCAAGGCATCCATAGACTAGCGGAATACACATATACGCAGTATTTT. The genes are TRBV4-1 and TRBJ2-3, with TRBD2 matching 9 bases. Germline V gene data show CDR1 as MGHRA and CDR2 as YSYEKL. CDR3 length equals 19 residues.

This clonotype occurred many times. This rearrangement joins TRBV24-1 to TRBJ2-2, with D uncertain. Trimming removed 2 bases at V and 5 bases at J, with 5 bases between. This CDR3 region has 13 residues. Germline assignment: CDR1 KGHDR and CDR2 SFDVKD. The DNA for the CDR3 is TGTGCCACCAGTGATTCAATAACCGGGGAGCTGTTTTTT. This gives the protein CATSDSITGELFF.

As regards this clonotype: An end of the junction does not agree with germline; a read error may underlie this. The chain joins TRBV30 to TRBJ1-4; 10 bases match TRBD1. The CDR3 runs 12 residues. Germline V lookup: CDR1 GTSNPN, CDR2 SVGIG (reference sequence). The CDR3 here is CAEGTGDEKLFF. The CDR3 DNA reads TGTGCCGAGGGGACAGGGGATGAAAAACTGTTTTTC.

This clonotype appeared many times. The CDR3 here is CATDTEKLFF. DNA for the CDR3: TGTGCCACGGACACTGAAAAACTGTTTTTT. The rearrangement joins TRBV24-1 to TRBJ1-4; tentatively, D is TRBD1 (5 bases). This CDR3 has 10 residues. Germline V gives CDR1 KGHDR, CDR2 SFDVKD. Trimming cost V 10 bases and J 7 bases, with 6 bases left between them.

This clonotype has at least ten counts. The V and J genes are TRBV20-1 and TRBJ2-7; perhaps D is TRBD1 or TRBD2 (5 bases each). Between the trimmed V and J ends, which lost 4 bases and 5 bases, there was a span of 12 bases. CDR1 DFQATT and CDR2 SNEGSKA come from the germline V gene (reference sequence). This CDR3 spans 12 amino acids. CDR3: CSAITGHHEQYF. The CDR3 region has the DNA TGCAGTGCTATTACGGGGCACCACGAGCAGTACTTC.

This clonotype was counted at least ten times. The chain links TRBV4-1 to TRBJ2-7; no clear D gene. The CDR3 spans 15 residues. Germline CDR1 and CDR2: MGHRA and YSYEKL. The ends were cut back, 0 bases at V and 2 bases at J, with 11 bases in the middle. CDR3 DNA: TGCGCCAGCAGCCAAGAACCGGCCCTAACCTACGAGCAGTACTTC. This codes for CASSQEPALTYEQYF.

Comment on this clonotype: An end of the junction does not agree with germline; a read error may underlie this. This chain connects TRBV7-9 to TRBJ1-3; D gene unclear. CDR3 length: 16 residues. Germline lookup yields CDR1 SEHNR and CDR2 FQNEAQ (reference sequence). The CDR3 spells CASSFITPSSENTIYF. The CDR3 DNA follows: TGTGCCAGCAGCTTCATAACTCCGAGCTCTGAAAACACCATATATTTT.

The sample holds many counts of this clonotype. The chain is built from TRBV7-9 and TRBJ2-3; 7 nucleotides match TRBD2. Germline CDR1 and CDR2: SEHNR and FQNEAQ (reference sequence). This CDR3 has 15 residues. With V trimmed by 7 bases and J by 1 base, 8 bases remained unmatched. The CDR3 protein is CASKWGLLRTDTQYF. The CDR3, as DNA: TGTGCCAGCAAATGGGGACTACTCCGCACAGATACGCAGTATTTT.

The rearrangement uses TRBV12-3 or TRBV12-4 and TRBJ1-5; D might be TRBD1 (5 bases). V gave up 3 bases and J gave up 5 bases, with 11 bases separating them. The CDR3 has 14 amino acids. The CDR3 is CASSFGGNYQPQHF. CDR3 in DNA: TGTGCCAGCAGTTTCGGGGGGAACTATCAGCCCCAGCATTTT.

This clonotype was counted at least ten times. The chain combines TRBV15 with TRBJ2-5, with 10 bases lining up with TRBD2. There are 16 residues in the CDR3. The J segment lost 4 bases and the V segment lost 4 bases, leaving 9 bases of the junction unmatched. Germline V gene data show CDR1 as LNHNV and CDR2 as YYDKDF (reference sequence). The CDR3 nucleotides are TGTGCCACCAGCACCTCACTCTCTAGCGGGAGAGAGACCCAGTACTTC. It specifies CATSTSLSSGRETQYF.

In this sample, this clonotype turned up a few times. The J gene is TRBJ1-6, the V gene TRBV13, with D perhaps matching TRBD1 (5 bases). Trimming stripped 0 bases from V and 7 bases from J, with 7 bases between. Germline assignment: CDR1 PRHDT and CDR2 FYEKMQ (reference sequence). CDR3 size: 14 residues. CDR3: CASSLGGRNSPLHF. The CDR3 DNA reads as TGTGCCAGCAGCTTAGGGGGGCGGAATTCACCCCTCCACTTT.

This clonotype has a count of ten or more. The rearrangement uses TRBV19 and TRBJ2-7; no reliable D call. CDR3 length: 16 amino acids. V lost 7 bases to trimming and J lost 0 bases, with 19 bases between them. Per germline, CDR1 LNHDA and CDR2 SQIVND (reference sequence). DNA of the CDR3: TGTGCCAGTACCCCGAACGGTGGGTTCTACTCCTACGAGCAGTACTTC. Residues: CASTPNGGFYSYEQYF.

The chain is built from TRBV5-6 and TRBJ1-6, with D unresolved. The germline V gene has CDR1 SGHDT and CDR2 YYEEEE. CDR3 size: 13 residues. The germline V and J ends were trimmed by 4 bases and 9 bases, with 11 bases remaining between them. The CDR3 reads CASSPWGGSPLHF. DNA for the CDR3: TGTGCCAGCAGCCCCTGGGGTGGTTCACCCCTCCACTTT.

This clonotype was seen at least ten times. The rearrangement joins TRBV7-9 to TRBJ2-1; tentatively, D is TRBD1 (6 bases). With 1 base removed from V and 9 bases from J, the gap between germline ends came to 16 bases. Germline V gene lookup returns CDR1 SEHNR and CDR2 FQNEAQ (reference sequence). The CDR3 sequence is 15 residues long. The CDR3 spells CASSLVGGPKGEQFF. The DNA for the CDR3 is TGTGCCAGCAGCTTAGTTGGGGGCCCCAAGGGTGAGCAGTTCTTC.

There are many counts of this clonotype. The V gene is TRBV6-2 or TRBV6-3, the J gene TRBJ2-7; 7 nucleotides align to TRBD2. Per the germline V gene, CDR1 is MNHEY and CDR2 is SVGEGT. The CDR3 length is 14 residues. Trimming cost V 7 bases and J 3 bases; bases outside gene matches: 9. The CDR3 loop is CASTYAGDIYEQYF. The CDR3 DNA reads TGTGCCAGCACCTACGCGGGAGATATCTACGAGCAGTACTTC.

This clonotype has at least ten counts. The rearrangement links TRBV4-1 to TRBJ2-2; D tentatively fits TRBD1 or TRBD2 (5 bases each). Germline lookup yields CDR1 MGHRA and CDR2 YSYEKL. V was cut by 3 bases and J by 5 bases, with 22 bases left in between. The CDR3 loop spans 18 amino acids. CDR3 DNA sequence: TGCGCCAGCAGCCAGTTTTACGGGCAGGGAGTTTTGACCGGGGAGCTGTTTTTT. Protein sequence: CASSQFYGQGVLTGELFF.

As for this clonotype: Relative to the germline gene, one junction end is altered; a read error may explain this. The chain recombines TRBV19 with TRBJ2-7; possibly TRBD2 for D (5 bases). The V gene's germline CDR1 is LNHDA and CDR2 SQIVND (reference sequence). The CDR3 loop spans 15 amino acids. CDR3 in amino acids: CASSTNYLSDYKQYF. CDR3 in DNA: TGTGCCAGTAGTACCAACTATCTTAGTGACTACAAGCAGTACTTC.